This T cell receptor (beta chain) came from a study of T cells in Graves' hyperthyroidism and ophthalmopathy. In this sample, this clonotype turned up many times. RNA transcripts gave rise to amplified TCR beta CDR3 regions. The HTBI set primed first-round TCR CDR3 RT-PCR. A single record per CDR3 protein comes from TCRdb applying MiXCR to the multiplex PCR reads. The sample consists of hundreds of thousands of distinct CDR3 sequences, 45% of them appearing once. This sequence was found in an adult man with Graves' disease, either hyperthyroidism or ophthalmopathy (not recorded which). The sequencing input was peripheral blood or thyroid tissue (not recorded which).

The CDR3 loop is CASSVGWDYEQYF. The CDR3 nucleotides are TGTGCCAGCAGCGTGGGATGGGACTACGAGCAGTACTTC. The V and J genes are TRBV7-9 and TRBJ2-7, with no clear D. The CDR3 is made up of 13 amino acids. Trimming removed 5 bases from V and 3 bases from J, with 11 bases in between. CDR1 and CDR2 (germline): SEHNR, FQNEAQ (reference sequence).